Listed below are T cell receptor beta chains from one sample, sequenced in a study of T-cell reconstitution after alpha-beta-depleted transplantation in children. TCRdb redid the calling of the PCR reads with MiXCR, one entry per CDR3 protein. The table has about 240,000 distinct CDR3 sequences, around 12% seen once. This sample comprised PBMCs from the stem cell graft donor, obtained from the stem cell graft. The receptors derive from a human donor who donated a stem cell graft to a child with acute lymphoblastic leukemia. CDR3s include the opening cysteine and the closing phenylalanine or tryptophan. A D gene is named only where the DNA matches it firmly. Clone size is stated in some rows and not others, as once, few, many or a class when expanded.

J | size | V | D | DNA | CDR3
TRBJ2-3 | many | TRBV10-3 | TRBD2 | TGTGCCATCATGGCGGGAGACACAGATACGCAGTATTTT | CAIMAGDTDTQYF
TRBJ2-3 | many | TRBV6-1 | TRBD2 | TGTGCCAGCGGGCCTAGCGGGAGGGCGGATACGCAGTATTTT | CASGPSGRADTQYF
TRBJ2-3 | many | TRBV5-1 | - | TGCGCCAGCAGCTCGACGACTCGTACAGATACGCAGTATTTT | CASSSTTRTDTQYF
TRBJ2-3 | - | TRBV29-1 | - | TGCAGCGTTGAATATCGGAGCACAGATACGCAGTATTTT | CSVEYRSTDTQYF
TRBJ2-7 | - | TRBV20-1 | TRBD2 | TGCAGTGCTAACTCCCTAGCGGCCCTCACCGAGCAGTACTTC | CSANSLAALTEQYF
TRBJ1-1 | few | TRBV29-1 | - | TGCAGCGTTTCCTACGGGAGGCAGAACACTGAAGCTTTCTTT | CSVSYGRQNTEAFF
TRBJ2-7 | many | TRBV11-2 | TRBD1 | TGTGCCAGCAGCTCCCCGGACAGGGGTCAGTACGAGCAGTACTTC | CASSSPDRGQYEQYF
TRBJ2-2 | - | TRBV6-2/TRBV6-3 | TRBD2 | TGTGCCAGCAGTTACTTACCGGGACTAGCGAAAACCGGGGAGCTGTTTTTT | CASSYLPGLAKTGELFF
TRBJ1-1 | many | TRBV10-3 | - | TGTGCCATCAGTGAGGGTCTTTTTGGAGCTTTCTTT | CAISEGLFGAFF
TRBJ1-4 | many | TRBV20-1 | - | TGCAGTGCGAATCCGTCTCGGGACGAAAAACTGTTTTTT | CSANPSRDEKLFF
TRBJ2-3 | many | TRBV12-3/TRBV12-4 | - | TGTGCCAGCAGTTTATGGAAAGATACGCAGTATTTT | CASSLWKDTQYF
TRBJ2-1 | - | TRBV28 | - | TGTGCCAGCAGTTCAGGGGGGGCAGGTGAGCAGTTCTTC | CASSSGGAGEQFF
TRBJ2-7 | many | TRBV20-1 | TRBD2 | TGCAGTGCTACCGGACTAGCGGGAGGGGAGCAGTACTTC | CSATGLAGGEQYF
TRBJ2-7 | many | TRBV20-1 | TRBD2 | TGCAGTGCTAGAGCAACTAGCGGGATTATCTCCTACGAGCAGTACTTC | CSARATSGIISYEQYF
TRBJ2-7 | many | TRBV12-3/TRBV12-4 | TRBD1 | TGTGCCAGCAGTTTAGTAGTGGGACAGGTGGACTACGAGCAGTACTTC | CASSLVVGQVDYEQYF
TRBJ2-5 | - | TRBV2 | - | TGTGCCAGCAGCGCGGGTGTTGGGGGAGAGACCCAGTACTTC | CASSAGVGGETQYF
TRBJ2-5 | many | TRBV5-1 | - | TGCGCCAGCAGGGTAGCCGCGGGACAACAAGAGACCCAGTACTTC | CASRVAAGQQETQYF
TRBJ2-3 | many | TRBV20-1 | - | TGCAGTGCTAGAAATTGGGGGGCGGTCGACCTTATGACGCAGTATTTT | CSARNWGAVDLMTQYF
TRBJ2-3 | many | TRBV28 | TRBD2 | TGTGCCAGCAGTTTCCTCTATGCGGGGGGAGGTGCAGATACGCAGTATTTT | CASSFLYAGGGADTQYF
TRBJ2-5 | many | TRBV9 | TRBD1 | TGTGCCAGCAGCCCTAATACAGGGGGAATGAGGGAGACCCAGTACTTC | CASSPNTGGMRETQYF
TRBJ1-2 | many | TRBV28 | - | TGTGCCAGCAGGGTTTATATGAACCAAAACTATGGCTACACCTTC | CASRVYMNQNYGYTF
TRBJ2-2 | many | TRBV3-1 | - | TGTGCCAGCAGCCAAGAAAGGGCCAGGAGGAACACCGGGGAGCTGTTTTTT | CASSQERARRNTGELFF
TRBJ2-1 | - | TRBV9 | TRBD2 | TGTGCCAGCAGCGTAGACGGCGGGAGTTACTTCTACAATGAGCAGTTCTTC | CASSVDGGSYFYNEQFF
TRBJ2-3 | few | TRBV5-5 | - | TGTGCCAGCAGCTTTGCCGGGGCCGGAGATACGCAGTATTTT | CASSFAGAGDTQYF
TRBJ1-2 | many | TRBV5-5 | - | TGTGCCAGCAGCTTGCAAATCGACAGAGGGGACTATGGCTACACCTTC | CASSLQIDRGDYGYTF
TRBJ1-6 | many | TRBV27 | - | TGTGCCAGCAGTTTAGTGTCCACTTATTATAATTCACCCCTCCACTTT | CASSLVSTYYNSPLHF
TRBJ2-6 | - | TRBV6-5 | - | TGTGCCAGCAGTTACTCAGGGAGCTCTGGGGCCAACGTCCTGACTTTC | CASSYSGSSGANVLTF
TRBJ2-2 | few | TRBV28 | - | TGTGCCAGCACTGCGGACAGTTCAGGGGGGGAGCTGTTTTTT | CASTADSSGGELFF
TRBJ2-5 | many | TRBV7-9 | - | TGTGCCAGCAGCAACTCGACAGGGAGGGAGACCCAGTACTTC | CASSNSTGRETQYF